These 29 T cell receptor beta chains were all obtained from the same sample, sequenced in a study of control samples from healthy donors and cancer patients. The repertoire was sequenced with immunoSEQ multiplex PCR; TCRdb's copy has only in-frame clones and lacks some. The data contain some 100,000 clones, over 85% of them singletons. The source material was blood. The receptors were sampled from a man aged 18 to 29 in good health.

This clone has a single count. V is TRBV7-9 and J is TRBJ2-3, with no clear D. The V gene's germline CDR1 is SEHNR and CDR2 FQNEAQ (reference sequence). V was shortened by 2 bases and J by 3 bases, with 3 bases between the two germline ends. The CDR3 covers 12 residues. Written as DNA, the CDR3 is TGTGCCAGCAGCTTAAGGACAGATACGCAGTATTTT. This translates into CASSLRTDTQYF.

V and J are TRBV3-1 (or the pseudogene TRBV3-2) and TRBJ1-2; TRBD1 matches at 10 bases. Germline V lookup: CDR1 LGHDT, CDR2 YNNKEL (reference sequence). J lost 5 bases, V lost 6 bases, and 6 bases had no gene match. CDR3 length: 14 amino acids. CDR3 sequence: CASSPRQGAYGYTF. Written as DNA, the CDR3 is TGTGCCAGCAGTCCAAGACAGGGGGCGTATGGCTACACCTTC.

The V and J genes are TRBV24-1 and TRBJ1-1, with TRBD1 identical over 10 bases. The ends lost 0 bases at V and 1 base at J; junction bases unmatched: 4. CDR1 is KGHDR, CDR2 SFDVKD, per germline. The CDR3 consists of 17 residues. The CDR3 nucleotides are TGTGCCACCAGTGATTTGAGGACAGGGGGTCGGAACACTGAAGCTTTCTTT. Amino acid sequence: CATSDLRTGGRNTEAFF.

The genes are TRBV14 and TRBJ1-6, with a possible D match to TRBD1 (6 bases). This CDR3 has 15 residues. In germline, CDR1 is SGHDN, CDR2 FVKESK. The germline V and J ends were trimmed by 3 bases and 2 bases, with 8 bases remaining between them. The CDR3: CASSQGAPYNSPLHF. The CDR3 bases are TGTGCCAGCAGCCAGGGGGCTCCCTATAATTCACCCCTCCACTTT.

The CDR3 DNA reads as TGCAGTGCTAGTCCGACAGGGAACTACGAGCAGTACTTC. It encodes CSASPTGNYEQYF. V is TRBV20-1 and J is TRBJ2-7, with TRBD1 matching over 7 bases. Germline CDR1 DFQATT, CDR2 SNEGSKA (reference sequence). This CDR3 comprises 13 residues. Losses at the gene ends were 3 bases for V and 3 bases for J; bases not matched to a gene: 5.

The CDR3 DNA reads as TGTGCCAGCTCGTCAATAGCGGGAGCTGACAATGAGCAGTTCTTC. Translated: CASSSIAGADNEQFF. The chain uses TRBV18 and TRBJ2-1; 9 bases match TRBD2. Germline V gene sequence: CDR1 KGHSH, CDR2 LQKENI. The CDR3 runs 15 residues. After removal of 6 bases from V and 5 bases from J, the junction contained 8 bases not matched to a gene.

The genes are TRBV4-3 and TRBJ2-2; D is unresolved. Trimming left V 3 bases short and J 6 bases short, with 5 bases between. The CDR3 length is 12 residues. Germline CDR1 LGHNA, CDR2 YSLEER. CDR3 in amino acids: CASSHDSGELFF. For the CDR3, the DNA is TGCGCCAGCAGCCACGACTCCGGGGAGCTGTTTTTT.

The chain uses TRBV27 and TRBJ2-1; weak D call: TRBD2 (6 bases). The germline V gene has CDR1 MNHEY and CDR2 SMNVEV (reference sequence). This CDR3 spans 13 amino acids. V was shortened by 6 bases and J by 7 bases, with 13 bases between the two germline ends. CDR3 amino acids: CASRTLEGNEQFF. DNA of the CDR3: TGTGCCAGCAGAACACTGGAGGGGAATGAGCAGTTCTTC.

V usage is TRBV7-9 and J usage is TRBJ2-1; 8 nucleotides align to TRBD1. Germline values: CDR1 SEHNR, CDR2 FQNEAQ (reference sequence). The CDR3 is 18 residues long. The trim removed 5 bases at V and 3 bases at J, leaving 15 bases unmatched. The CDR3 protein is CASSARPGGTGSYNEQFF. As DNA, the CDR3 is TGTGCCAGCAGCGCTAGGCCCGGTGGGACAGGTAGCTACAATGAGCAGTTCTTC.

The genes are TRBV9 and TRBJ1-1; possibly TRBD1 for D (6 bases). Per germline, CDR1 SGDLS and CDR2 YYNGEE. V lost 0 bases and J 7 bases, leaving 16 bases between the germline ends. This CDR3 region has 15 residues. In nucleotides, the CDR3 is TGTGCCAGCAGCGTAGATGGTTGGGGGGACAATGAAGCTTTCTTT. Its translation is CASSVDGWGDNEAFF. Drawing the rest from reference TRBV9 and TRBJ1-1, the complete variable domain is DSGVTQTPKHLITATGQRVTLRCSPRSGDLSVYWYQQSLDQGLQFLIQYYNGEERAKGNILERFSAQQFPDLHSELNLSSLELGDSALYFCASSVDGWGDNEAFFGQGTRLTVV.

This clone appeared a single time. The V gene is TRBV6-1, the J gene TRBJ2-1; the match to TRBD1 covers 9 bases. CDR1 and CDR2 from the germline V gene are MNHNS and SASEGT. The length of the CDR3 is 15 residues. V dropped 3 bases and J dropped 7; count of bases not matched to a gene: 7. CDR3 in DNA: TGTGCCAGCAGTGATACCGGGACAGGGATTAATGAGCAGTTCTTC. Its protein product is CASSDTGTGINEQFF.

This clone came up once. V usage is TRBV7-2 and J usage is TRBJ2-1; 11 bases are shared with TRBD2. This CDR3 has 18 amino acids. Trimming at V came to 1 base and at J to 4 bases, leaving 9 bases not matched to a gene. Looked up from germline, CDR1 is SGHTA and CDR2 is FQGNSA. The CDR3 DNA is TGTGCCAGCAGCTTAGATCAGGGTAGCGGGAGGGTTTACAATGAGCAGTTCTTC. As protein: CASSLDQGSGRVYNEQFF.

A few counts support this clone. The V call is TRBV27, the J call TRBJ2-7; 7 bases align to TRBD1. J gave up 7 bases and V 5 bases, and 11 bases lay outside the gene matches. Germline CDR1 is MNHEY and CDR2 is SMNVEV (reference sequence). This CDR3 is 14 amino acids long. CDR3 in amino acids: CASSPTGWYGEQYF. CDR3 coding DNA: TGTGCCAGCAGTCCGACAGGGTGGTACGGGGAGCAGTACTTC.

The chain uses TRBV11-2 and TRBJ2-3; D not certain. CDR1 SGHAT and CDR2 FQNNGV come from the germline V gene. The V and J ends lost 11 bases and 1 base respectively, with 13 bases between them. This CDR3 spans 13 amino acids. CDR3 loop: CACALAGTDTQYF. CDR3 coding DNA: TGTGCCTGCGCCTTGGCCGGCACAGATACGCAGTATTTT.

This chain uses TRBV12-5 with TRBJ1-1; D is ambiguous. CDR1 is LGHNT and CDR2 is FRNRAP in the germline V gene. The CDR3 has 13 amino acids. The germline V and J ends were trimmed by 6 bases and 6 bases, with 14 bases remaining between them. Here the CDR3 DNA reads TGTGCTAGTGGCCCCAAAGGTTTTCCTGAAGCTTTCTTT. It translates to CASGPKGFPEAFF.

Only one count was recorded for this clone. The genes are TRBV3-1 (or the pseudogene TRBV3-2) and TRBJ1-5; D is unresolved. The length of the CDR3 is 15 residues. The V gene's germline CDR1 is LGHDT and CDR2 YNNKEL (reference sequence). V dropped 4 bases and J dropped 7 bases, with 17 bases sitting between them. For the CDR3, the DNA is TGTGCCAGCAGCCTACGGGAATTGGGCGGGCAGCCCCAGCATTTT. Amino acid sequence: CASSLRELGGQPQHF.

This chain joins TRBV7-7 and TRBJ1-4; D uncertain. Germline loops: CDR1 SSHAT, CDR2 FNYEAQ (reference sequence). The CDR3 loop spans 11 amino acids. CDR3 residues: CAILTGEKLFF. Here the CDR3 DNA reads TGTGCGATTCTCACCGGTGAAAAACTGTTTTTT.

V gene TRBV2 combines with J gene TRBJ1-5; 7 bases line up with TRBD1. The CDR3 is made up of 15 amino acids. After removal of 5 bases from V and 2 bases from J, the junction contained 6 bases not matched to a gene. Germline CDR1 reads SNHLY; CDR2 reads FYNNEI. Here the CDR3 DNA reads TGTGCCAGCAGTACCGGACAGGTAGGCAATCAGCCCCAGCATTTT. It encodes CASSTGQVGNQPQHF.

The genes are TRBV7-9 and TRBJ2-1; no clear D gene. V shed 4 bases and J shed 9 bases, with 16 bases lying between them. CDR1 SEHNR and CDR2 FQNEAQ come from the germline V gene (reference sequence). This CDR3 comprises 14 residues. The CDR3 DNA reads TGTGCCAGCAGCTCCCCTGGCGGCAGTAGTGAGCAGTTCTTC. Its translation: CASSSPGGSSEQFF.

The rearrangement joins TRBV10-3 to TRBJ1-6, with 9 bases matching TRBD1. Unmatched junction bases numbered 11, after V lost 6 bases and J lost 8 bases. CDR3 length: 16 residues. Germline values: CDR1 ENHRY, CDR2 SYGVKD. Here the CDR3 DNA reads TGTGCCATCAGGGCGGCCGGACAGGGGCCAGATTCACCCCTCCACTTT. It yields the protein CAIRAAGQGPDSPLHF.

The count of this clone is one. This chain connects TRBV7-2 to TRBJ2-7; 8 bases match TRBD2. Trimming cost V 5 bases and J 5 bases; bases outside gene matches: 2. Germline V gene data show CDR1 as SGHTA and CDR2 as FQGNSA. The CDR3 loop spans 12 amino acids. The CDR3 is CASSTTSDEQYF. The DNA for the CDR3 is TGTGCCAGCAGCACGACTAGCGACGAGCAGTACTTC.

This rearrangement joins TRBV6-5 to TRBJ1-1; 8 nucleotides line up with TRBD1. The CDR3 spans 13 residues. In germline, CDR1 is MNHEY, CDR2 SVGAGI. Trimming took 5 bases from V and 7 from J; bases not matched to a gene: 6. This CDR3 is CASSPGTGFEAFF. Written as DNA, the CDR3 is TGTGCCAGCAGTCCTGGGACAGGCTTTGAAGCTTTCTTT.

The rearrangement joins TRBV14 to TRBJ2-1; the D is unclear. V was trimmed by 4 bases and J by 7 bases, leaving 11 bases between them. The CDR3 sequence is 13 residues long. The germline gives CDR1 SGHDN, CDR2 FVKESK. DNA for the CDR3: TGTGCCAGCAGCCCCGTTTCTTGGAATGAGCAGTTCTTC. This codes for CASSPVSWNEQFF.

The CDR3: CASSITSDTQYF. The CDR3, as DNA: TGTGCCAGCAGCATAACATCCGATACGCAGTATTTT. This chain joins TRBV7-8 and TRBJ2-3; D is uncertain. CDR1 SGHVS and CDR2 FQNEAQ come from the germline V gene. The CDR3 extends over 12 amino acids. Between the trimmed V and J ends, which lost 5 bases and 6 bases, there was a span of 9 bases.

V and J are TRBV11-2 and TRBJ2-1, with 14 bases fitting TRBD2. This CDR3 contains 17 residues. Germline V gives CDR1 SGHAT, CDR2 FQNNGV. The ends lost 7 bases at V and 0 bases at J; junction bases unmatched: 5. The CDR3 DNA reads as TGTGCCAGCATCCGGACTAGCGGGGGGTCCTCCTACAATGAGCAGTTCTTC. Translating it yields CASIRTSGGSSYNEQFF.

The rearrangement joins TRBV15 to TRBJ2-3; unclear D gene. CDR3 length: 12 residues. Trimming removed 3 bases from V and 9 bases from J, with 10 bases in between. Germline lookup yields CDR1 LNHNV and CDR2 YYDKDF (reference sequence). This CDR3 reads CATSSLGNTQYF. In nucleotides, the CDR3 is TGTGCCACCAGCAGTTTGGGTAACACGCAGTATTTT.

This clone was detected once. The chain carries TRBV27 and TRBJ2-2; no clear D. V gave up 7 bases and J gave up 6 bases, with 12 bases separating them. The CDR3 spans 13 residues. Germline loops: CDR1 MNHEY, CDR2 SMNVEV (reference sequence). The CDR3 DNA reads TGTGCCAGCACCGTTTCATCTTCCGGGGAGCTGTTTTTT. Protein: CASTVSSSGELFF.

The chain is built from TRBV6-2 or TRBV6-3 and TRBJ2-1, with 12 bases aligning to TRBD2. The CDR3 totals 15 residues. The germline CDR1 and CDR2 sequences are MNHEY and SVGEGT. Trimming removed 6 bases from V and 8 bases from J; junction bases left unmatched: 8. The CDR3 reads CASSPSSGRAYEQFF. The CDR3 DNA follows: TGTGCCAGCAGCCCTTCTAGCGGGAGGGCCTATGAGCAGTTCTTC.

This clone appeared a single time. The chain is built from TRBV4-2 and TRBJ2-7; 8 bases fit TRBD1. Germline lookup yields CDR1 LGHNA and CDR2 YNFKEQ. The junction had 5 bases not matched to a gene; V was cut back by 0 bases and J by 4 bases. This CDR3 is built from 15 residues. The CDR3 region has the DNA TGTGCCAGCAGCCAAGAAGCAGGGGGCGGATACGAGCAGTACTTC. It specifies CASSQEAGGGYEQYF.